This T cell receptor beta chain came from a study of tumour-infiltrating T cells in Burkitt lymphoma. The overall study: Overall and progression-free survival were predicted by productive clonality.

This clone was found a few times. Libraries were prepared by immunoSEQ multiplex PCR; TCRdb keeps only in-frame clonotypes and omits some of them. The profile shows approximately 5,100 clones, around 16% of them singletons. Germline loops: CDR1 SGHTA, CDR2 FQGTGA. V was clipped by 5 bases and J by 5 bases; unmatched bases: 6. The CDR3 extends over 16 amino acids. Source material: tumor tissue. V usage is TRBV7-3 and J usage is TRBJ2-3; 14 positions match TRBD2. The sequence derives from a human donor with diffuse large B-cell lymphoma. The CDR3: CASSPRLAGGGDTQYF. DNA of the CDR3: TGTGCCAGCAGCCCCCGACTAGCGGGAGGGGGAGATACGCAGTATTTT.